Each of the 27 T cell receptor beta chains below was sequenced from the same sample in a study of cytomegalovirus exposure and HLA in healthy donors. With 60 Vbeta and 13 Jbeta primers, the PCR was carried out. Sequencing used immunoSEQ multiplex PCR; TCRdb keeps in-frame clones, though not all of them. The profile shows about 100,000 clones, about 81% of them singletons. The sequencing input was PBMCs. All receptors come from a middle-aged man in good health and CMV-seronegative.

This clone occurred a few times. The chain is built from TRBV4-1 and TRBJ2-5; D not certain. Trimming shortened V by 0 bases and J by 8 bases, and 22 bases separated the two germline ends. This CDR3 is 17 amino acids long. The V gene's germline CDR1 is MGHRA and CDR2 YSYEKL. CDR3 residues: CASSQESPGSLFGTQYF. CDR3 DNA: TGCGCCAGCAGCCAAGAATCCCCGGGTTCGTTGTTCGGTACCCAGTACTTC.

This chain connects TRBV5-1 to TRBJ1-1; 12 positions match TRBD1. Germline-derived CDR1 and CDR2 are SGHRS and YFSETQ. There are 20 residues in the CDR3. With V trimmed by 1 base and J by 7 bases, 20 bases remained unmatched. The CDR3 loop is CASSLFEPGQGARGPGEAFF. CDR3 sequence (DNA): TGCGCCAGCAGCTTGTTCGAACCGGGACAGGGGGCGCGGGGACCTGGTGAAGCTTTCTTT.

The chain couples TRBV9 to TRBJ2-3; the match to TRBD2 covers 12 bases. Germline loops: CDR1 SGDLS, CDR2 YYNGEE. The CDR3 runs to 16 residues. J lost 6 bases, V lost 3 bases, and 8 bases had no gene match. The CDR3 region is CASSGTSGGPYDTQYF. The CDR3 region has the DNA TGTGCCAGCAGCGGTACTAGCGGGGGGCCGTATGATACGCAGTATTTT.

This clone was observed a few times. The V call is TRBV7-9, the J call TRBJ1-4, with TRBD1 as a possible D gene (6 bases). The CDR3 contains 13 residues. Germline V gene sequence: CDR1 SEHNR, CDR2 FQNEAQ (reference sequence). V was clipped by 4 bases and J by 7 bases, with 10 bases between them. The CDR3 nucleotides are TGTGCCAGCAGCTGGGGGGGGGCTGAAAAACTGTTTTTT. It is translated as CASSWGGAEKLFF.

The chain is built from TRBV5-1 and TRBJ2-2; 9 nucleotides match TRBD2. CDR3 size: 17 residues. Trimming at V came to 1 base and at J to 1 base, leaving 5 bases not matched to a gene. Germline V gene lookup returns CDR1 SGHRS and CDR2 YFSETQ. CDR3 DNA sequence: TGCGCCAGCAGCTTGACGGGAGCGGGAGGGAACACCGGGGAGCTGTTTTTT. This codes for CASSLTGAGGNTGELFF.

The rearrangement joins TRBV7-9 to TRBJ1-1; TRBD1 aligns across 12 bases. J lost 5 bases, V lost 2 bases, and 6 bases had no gene match. The CDR3 covers 16 residues. The V gene's germline CDR1 is SEHNR and CDR2 FQNEAQ (reference sequence). The chain's CDR3 is CASSLPGQGAGTEAFF. The CDR3 bases are TGTGCCAGCAGCTTACCGGGACAGGGGGCAGGTACTGAAGCTTTCTTT.

This clone appeared a few times. The rearrangement links TRBV29-1 to TRBJ2-2; D is perhaps TRBD2 (6 bases). CDR3 length equals 14 residues. Trimming took off 6 bases at V and 1 base at J, with 12 bases between the two ends. Per germline, CDR1 SQVTM and CDR2 ANQGSEA. The CDR3 sequence is CSVTGLLNTGELFF. The CDR3 DNA follows: TGCAGCGTAACGGGACTTTTGAACACCGGGGAGCTGTTTTTT.

The rearrangement joins TRBV7-2 to TRBJ2-5; 7 nucleotides line up with TRBD2. Judging by the DNA end, TRBJ2-7 fits better; the J call may be wrong. Germline CDR1 reads SGHTA; CDR2 reads FQGNSA. The CDR3 extends over 14 amino acids. The CDR3 protein is CASSWEGVPIEQYF. The CDR3, as DNA: TGTGCCAGCAGCTGGGAGGGTGTGCCCATCGAGCAGTACTTC.

This clone was detected once. The rearrangement joins TRBV7-8 to TRBJ2-3; weak D call: TRBD2 (6 bases). Germline loops: CDR1 SGHVS, CDR2 FQNEAQ. The CDR3 contains 16 residues. The V end lost 5 bases, the J end lost 4 bases, and 19 bases lay between the germline ends. The chain's CDR3 is CASSPTYQGGADTQYF. CDR3 nucleotide sequence: TGTGCCAGCAGCCCAACGTACCAGGGAGGTGCAGATACGCAGTATTTT.

The table lists this clone with a few counts. The CDR3: CASSLGQGYRSGYTF. Written as DNA, the CDR3 is TGTGCCAGCAGTCTGGGACAGGGCTATCGTTCTGGCTACACCTTC. The chain carries TRBV6-5 and TRBJ1-2; 9 bases are a match to TRBD1. This CDR3 has 15 amino acids. Trimming cost V 5 bases and J 7 bases; bases outside gene matches: 11. Per the germline V gene, CDR1 is MNHEY and CDR2 is SVGAGI.

This chain connects TRBV7-2 to TRBJ1-1; TRBD1 is a possible D gene (6 bases). V lost 2 bases to trimming and J lost 0 bases, with 19 bases between them. The CDR3 is 18 residues long. CDR1 is SGHTA and CDR2 is FQGNSA in the germline V gene. The CDR3 DNA follows: TGTGCCAGCAGCTTAAGGGGGGGTCTTGGAAGCATGAACACTGAAGCTTTCTTT. It encodes CASSLRGGLGSMNTEAFF.

This clone appeared once. J is TRBJ2-5 and V is TRBV11-2, with TRBD2 matching 8 bases. V lost 5 bases to trimming and J lost 9 bases; unmatched junction nucleotides: 11. The CDR3 has 14 residues. Germline V CDR1 and CDR2: SGHAT, FQNNGV. DNA of the CDR3: TGTGCCAGCAGCCGACCGGGACTAGTAGGGGCCCAGTACTTC. Its translation: CASSRPGLVGAQYF.

This clone was counted once. At one end, the junction sequence differs from germline, possibly due to a read error. The chain uses TRBV7-9 and TRBJ1-4; 9 nucleotides line up with TRBD1. Germline lookup yields CDR1 SEHNR and CDR2 FQNEAQ (reference sequence). The CDR3 consists of 15 residues. CDR3 sequence (DNA): TGTTCCAGCAGCTTAGCGGGGACAGGGAATGAAAAACTGTTTTTT. Translated: CSSSLAGTGNEKLFF.

The chain uses TRBV2 and TRBJ2-1; 10 bases map to TRBD2. The trim removed 3 bases at V and 5 bases at J, leaving 16 bases unmatched. CDR1 SNHLY and CDR2 FYNNEI come from the germline V gene. CDR3 length: 19 residues. The DNA for the CDR3 is TGTGCCAGCAGTGAGGATATCCAGCGGGAGGGCGATCGGCACAATGAGCAGTTCTTC. It translates to CASSEDIQREGDRHNEQFF. Complete variable domain (other parts from reference TRBV2 and TRBJ2-1): EPEVTQTPSHQVTQMGQEVILRCVPISNHLYFYWYRQILGQKVEFLVSFYNNEISEKSEIFDDQFSVERPDGSNFTLKIRSTKLEDSAMYFCASSEDIQREGDRHNEQFFGPGTRLTVL.

V and J are TRBV2 and TRBJ2-5; D may be TRBD1 (6 bases). The CDR3 spans 15 residues. Trimming took off 6 bases at V and 5 bases at J, with 19 bases between the two ends. In germline, CDR1 is SNHLY, CDR2 FYNNEI. The chain's CDR3 is CASRARTVQEETQYF. The CDR3 DNA reads as TGTGCCAGCAGAGCCCGGACAGTTCAGGAGGAGACCCAGTACTTC.

The chain joins TRBV9 to TRBJ2-1; perhaps TRBD2 as D (5 bases). The CDR3 extends over 14 amino acids. The V and J ends lost 0 bases and 9 bases respectively, with 13 bases between them. Per the germline V gene, CDR1 is SGDLS and CDR2 is YYNGEE. The CDR3 nucleotides read TGTGCCAGCAGCGTAGAGTCAGCGGACTTTGAGCAGTTCTTC. Amino acids: CASSVESADFEQFF.

The rearrangement joins TRBV5-1 to TRBJ2-7, with a weak D call TRBD1 (5 bases). Germline CDR1 is SGHRS and CDR2 is YFSETQ. The V end lost 5 bases, the J end lost 5 bases, and 17 bases lay between the germline ends. The length of the CDR3 is 14 residues. DNA for the CDR3: TGCGCCAGCAGTAGGACACGACCAGATAACGAGCAGTACTTC. Translating gives CASSRTRPDNEQYF.

This clone was counted a few times. The rearrangement uses TRBV6-6 and TRBJ1-5, with D possibly TRBD1 on 5 matching bases. The CDR3 runs to 16 residues. In germline, CDR1 is MNHNY, CDR2 SVGAGI (reference sequence). V lost 9 bases and J lost 1, with 19 bases in between. CDR3 amino acids: CASNLLGGRSNQPQHF. For the CDR3, the DNA is TGTGCCAGTAATTTGTTGGGGGGACGCAGCAATCAGCCCCAGCATTTT.

The chain joins TRBV7-2 to TRBJ2-7, with 9 bases matching TRBD1. The CDR3 has 15 amino acids. Germline V gene sequence: CDR1 SGHTA, CDR2 FQGNSA. The J segment lost 1 base and the V segment lost 4 bases, leaving 5 bases of the junction unmatched. The CDR3 DNA sequence: TGTGCCAGCAGCTCCGCCGGGACAGGGTCCTACGAGCAGTACTTC. This gives the protein CASSSAGTGSYEQYF.

The rearrangement links TRBV7-8 to TRBJ2-7; D is possibly TRBD2 (6 bases). V lost 3 bases, J lost 3 bases, and 9 bases lay in between. From germline, CDR1 is SGHVS and CDR2 FQNEAQ. The CDR3 length is 13 residues. CDR3 protein: CASSLRLVYEQYF. The CDR3 DNA reads as TGTGCCAGCAGCTTGCGACTAGTCTACGAGCAGTACTTC.

In this sample, this clone turned up once. The chain uses TRBV27 and TRBJ2-3; 7 positions agree with TRBD2. Unmatched junction bases numbered 7, after V lost 3 bases and J lost 4 bases. The germline V gene has CDR1 MNHEY and CDR2 SMNVEV (reference sequence). The CDR3 totals 15 residues. DNA for the CDR3: TGTGCCAGCAGTTTCTTGCGGGGGATAGCAGATACGCAGTATTTT. Protein product: CASSFLRGIADTQYF.

This clone was seen a handful of times. The V and J genes are TRBV30 and TRBJ2-5, with D possibly being TRBD2 (6 bases). CDR3 length: 14 residues. The V and J ends lost 3 bases and 3 bases respectively, with 14 bases between them. Germline V gives CDR1 GTSNPN, CDR2 SVGIG (reference sequence). The CDR3 is CAWSPLGLKETQYF. The CDR3 nucleotides are TGTGCCTGGAGCCCACTCGGACTAAAAGAGACCCAGTACTTC.

This clone turned up a few times. The chain combines TRBV2 with TRBJ2-2, with 7 bases that match TRBD1. The CDR3 covers 14 residues. In germline, CDR1 is SNHLY, CDR2 FYNNEI. The V gene end was trimmed by 9 bases and the J gene end by 6 bases; junction bases not matched to a gene: 10. As DNA, the CDR3 is TGTGCCAGTTCCTCGTCCCAGGGGGCCGGGGAGCTGTTTTTT. It yields the protein CASSSSQGAGELFF. Based on the CDR3 plus reference TRBV2 and TRBJ2-2, the full variable domain is EPEVTQTPSHQVTQMGQEVILRCVPISNHLYFYWYRQILGQKVEFLVSFYNNEISEKSEIFDDQFSVERPDGSNFTLKIRSTKLEDSAMYFCASSSSQGAGELFFGEGSRLTVL.

The V and J genes are TRBV7-2 and TRBJ2-1, with D maybe TRBD2 (6 bases). Trimming pared 5 bases from V and 10 bases from J, leaving 18 bases between. Per germline, CDR1 SGHTA and CDR2 FQGNSA. This CDR3 has 14 residues. This CDR3 is CASSPGLVVDEQFF. The CDR3 DNA reads TGTGCCAGCAGCCCGGGACTTGTTGTAGACGAGCAGTTCTTC.

The chain uses TRBV2 and TRBJ2-1; 9 bases fit TRBD2. The germline gives CDR1 SNHLY, CDR2 FYNNEI. Trimming removed 7 bases from V and 0 bases from J; junction bases left unmatched: 4. The CDR3 has 15 amino acids. The CDR3 region is CASNGGRGSYNEQFF. The CDR3 DNA sequence: TGTGCCAGCAACGGCGGGAGGGGCTCCTACAATGAGCAGTTCTTC.

This chain joins TRBV5-8 and TRBJ2-2; 11 bases align to TRBD2. Germline V gene lookup returns CDR1 SGHTS and CDR2 YDEGEE. The junction had 4 bases not matched to a gene; V was cut back by 5 bases and J by 1 base. The CDR3 is 16 residues long. CDR3 DNA sequence: TGTGCCAGCAGACCCGGGACTAGCGGGAACACCGGGGAGCTGTTTTTT. Protein sequence: CASRPGTSGNTGELFF.

The chain carries TRBV28 and TRBJ1-1; the D gene is possibly TRBD1 (5 bases). V lost 6 bases, J lost 0 bases, and 11 bases lay in between. This CDR3 spans 14 amino acids. CDR1 is MDHEN, CDR2 SYDVKM, per germline. This CDR3 reads CASRRGRVNTEAFF. CDR3 coding DNA: TGTGCCAGCAGGCGGGGGAGAGTGAACACTGAAGCTTTCTTT.